This TCR beta chain was found in a study of shared clonotypes between healthy human individuals. Broader study findings: The rarefaction results pointed to incomplete sorted-subset sequencing despite large depth.

V was pared by 6 bases and J by 8 bases, with 6 bases of the junction left unmatched. CDR3 length: 14 amino acids. Germline CDR1 MNHNS, CDR2 SASEGT. With respect to this clone: Its antigen is not known.

Around 32,000 T cell genomes, or roughly 180 ng DNA, went into the sorted-subset replicate PCRs. The method was immunoSEQ multiplex PCR; TCRdb's version includes in-frame clones alone and lacks a portion of them. The sample consists of some 500,000 clones, 90% to 97% of them appearing once. The sequence was obtained from a woman between 25 and 40 years old in good health. The chain is built from TRBV6-1 and TRBJ1-4; 10 bases line up with TRBD1. Sequencing input: naive CD4+ T cells sorted from blood. Sample subset: CD45RA+ positively selected. CDR3 in amino acids: CASRSGQGREKLFF. The CDR3 coding sequence is TGTGCCAGCAGATCGGGACAGGGGCGGGAAAAACTGTTTTTT.